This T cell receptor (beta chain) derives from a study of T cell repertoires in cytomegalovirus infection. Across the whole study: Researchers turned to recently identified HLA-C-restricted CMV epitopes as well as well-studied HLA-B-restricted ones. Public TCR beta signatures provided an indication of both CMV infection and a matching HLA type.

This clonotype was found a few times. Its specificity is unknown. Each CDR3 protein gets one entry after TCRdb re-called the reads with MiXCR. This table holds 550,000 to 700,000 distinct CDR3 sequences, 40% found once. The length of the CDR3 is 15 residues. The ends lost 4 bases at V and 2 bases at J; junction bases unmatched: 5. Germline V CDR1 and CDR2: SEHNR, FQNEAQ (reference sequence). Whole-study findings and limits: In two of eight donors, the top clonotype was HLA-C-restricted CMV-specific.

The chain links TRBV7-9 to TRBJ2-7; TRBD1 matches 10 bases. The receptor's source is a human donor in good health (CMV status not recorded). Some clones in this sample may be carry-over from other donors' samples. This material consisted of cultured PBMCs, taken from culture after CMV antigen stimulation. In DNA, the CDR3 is TGTGCCAGCAGCTGGCCCGGGACAGGGGCCTACGAGCAGTACTTC. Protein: CASSWPGTGAYEQYF.